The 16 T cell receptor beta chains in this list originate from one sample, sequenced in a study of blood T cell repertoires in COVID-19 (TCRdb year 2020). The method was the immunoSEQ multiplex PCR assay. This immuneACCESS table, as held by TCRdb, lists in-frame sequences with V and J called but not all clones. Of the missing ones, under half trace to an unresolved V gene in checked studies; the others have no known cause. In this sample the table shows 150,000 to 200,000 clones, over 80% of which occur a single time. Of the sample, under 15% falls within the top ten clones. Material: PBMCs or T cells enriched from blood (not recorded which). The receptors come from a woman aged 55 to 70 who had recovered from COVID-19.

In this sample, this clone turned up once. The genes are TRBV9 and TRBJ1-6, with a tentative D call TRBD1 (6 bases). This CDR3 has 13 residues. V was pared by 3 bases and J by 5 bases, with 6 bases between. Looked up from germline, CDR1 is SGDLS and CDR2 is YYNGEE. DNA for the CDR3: TGTGCCAGCAGCGGGACAGATAATTCACCCCTCCACTTT. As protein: CASSGTDNSPLHF.

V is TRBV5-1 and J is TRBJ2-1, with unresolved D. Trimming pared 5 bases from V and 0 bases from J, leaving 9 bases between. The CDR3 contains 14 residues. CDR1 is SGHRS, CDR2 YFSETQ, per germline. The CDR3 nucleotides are TGCGCCAGCAGATTCGTGTCCTCCTACAATGAGCAGTTCTTC. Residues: CASRFVSSYNEQFF.

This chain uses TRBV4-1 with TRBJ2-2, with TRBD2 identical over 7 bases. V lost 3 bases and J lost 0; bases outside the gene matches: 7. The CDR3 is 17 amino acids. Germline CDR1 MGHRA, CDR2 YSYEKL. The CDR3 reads CASSHHPSGSNTGELFF. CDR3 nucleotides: TGCGCCAGCAGCCACCACCCTAGCGGTTCGAACACCGGGGAGCTGTTTTTT.

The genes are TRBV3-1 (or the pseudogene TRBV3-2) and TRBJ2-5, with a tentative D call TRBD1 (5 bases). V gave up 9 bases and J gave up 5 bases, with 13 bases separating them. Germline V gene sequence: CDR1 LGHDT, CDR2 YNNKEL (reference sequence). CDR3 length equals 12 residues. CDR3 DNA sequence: TGTGCCAGTCAAGGGGTGGGCGAGACCCAGTACTTC. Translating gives CASQGVGETQYF.

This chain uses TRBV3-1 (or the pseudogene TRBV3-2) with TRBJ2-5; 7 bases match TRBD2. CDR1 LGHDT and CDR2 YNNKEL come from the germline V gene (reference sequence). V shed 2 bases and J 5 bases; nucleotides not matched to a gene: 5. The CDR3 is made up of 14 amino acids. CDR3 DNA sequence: TGTGCCAGCAGCCAATCGGGGGGTCAGGAGACCCAGTACTTC. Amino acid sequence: CASSQSGGQETQYF.

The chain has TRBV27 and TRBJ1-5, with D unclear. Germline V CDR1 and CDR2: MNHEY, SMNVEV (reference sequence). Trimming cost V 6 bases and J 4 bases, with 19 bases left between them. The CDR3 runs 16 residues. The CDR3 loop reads CASRTFREGRNQPQHF. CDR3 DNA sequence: TGTGCCAGCAGAACCTTTAGGGAGGGCAGAAATCAGCCCCAGCATTTT.

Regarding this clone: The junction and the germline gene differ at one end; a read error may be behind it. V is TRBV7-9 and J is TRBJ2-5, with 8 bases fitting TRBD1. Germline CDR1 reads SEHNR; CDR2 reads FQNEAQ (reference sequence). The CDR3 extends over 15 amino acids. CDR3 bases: TGTGTCAGCAGCTTAACCGGACAGGGTCGAGAGACCCAGTACTTC. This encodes CVSSLTGQGRETQYF.

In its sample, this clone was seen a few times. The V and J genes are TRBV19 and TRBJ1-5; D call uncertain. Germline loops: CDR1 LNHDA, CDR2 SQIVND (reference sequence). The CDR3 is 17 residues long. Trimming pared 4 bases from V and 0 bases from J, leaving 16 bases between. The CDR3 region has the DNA TGTGCCAGTAGTACCTCAGAGGGCCTTTATAGCAATCAGCCCCAGCATTTT. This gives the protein CASSTSEGLYSNQPQHF. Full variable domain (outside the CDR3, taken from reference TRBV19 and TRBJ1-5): DGGITQSPKYLFRKEGQNVTLSCEQNLNHDAMYWYRQDPGQGLRLIYYSQIVNDFQKGDIAEGYSVSREKKESFPLTVTSAQKNPTAFYLCASSTSEGLYSNQPQHFGDGTRLSIL.

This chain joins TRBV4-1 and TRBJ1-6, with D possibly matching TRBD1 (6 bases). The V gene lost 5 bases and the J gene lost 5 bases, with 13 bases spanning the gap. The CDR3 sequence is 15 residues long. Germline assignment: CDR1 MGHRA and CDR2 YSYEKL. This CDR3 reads CASSFHGQNNSPLHF. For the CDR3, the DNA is TGCGCCAGCAGCTTCCACGGACAGAATAATTCACCCCTCCACTTT.

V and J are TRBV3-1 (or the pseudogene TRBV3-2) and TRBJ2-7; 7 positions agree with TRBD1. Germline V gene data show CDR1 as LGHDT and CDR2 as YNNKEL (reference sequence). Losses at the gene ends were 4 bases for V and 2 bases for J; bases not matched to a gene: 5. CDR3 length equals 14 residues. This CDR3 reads CASSPLGQTYEQYF. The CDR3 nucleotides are TGTGCCAGCAGCCCCCTGGGACAGACCTACGAGCAGTACTTC.

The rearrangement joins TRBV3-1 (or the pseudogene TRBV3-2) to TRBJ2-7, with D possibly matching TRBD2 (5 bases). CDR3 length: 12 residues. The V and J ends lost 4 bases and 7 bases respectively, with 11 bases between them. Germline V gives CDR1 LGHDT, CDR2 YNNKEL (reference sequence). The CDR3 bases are TGTGCCAGCAGCCGGGCGGGTCAGGAGCAGTACTTC. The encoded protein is CASSRAGQEQYF.

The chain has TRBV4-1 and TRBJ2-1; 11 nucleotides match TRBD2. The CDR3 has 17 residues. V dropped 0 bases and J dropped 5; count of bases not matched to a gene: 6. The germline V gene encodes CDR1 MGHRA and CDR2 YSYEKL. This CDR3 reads CASSQEKGGLADNEQFF. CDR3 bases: TGCGCCAGCAGCCAAGAAAAAGGGGGACTAGCGGACAATGAGCAGTTCTTC.

Here the CDR3 DNA reads TGCGCCAGCAGCCCGGTATTACAGGGGAATGAGCAGTTCTTC. The encoded protein is CASSPVLQGNEQFF. This chain connects TRBV5-1 to TRBJ2-1; TRBD1 matches 7 bases. The CDR3 covers 14 residues. V gave up 4 bases and J gave up 7 bases; unmatched junction bases: 8. Germline V gene sequence: CDR1 SGHRS, CDR2 YFSETQ.

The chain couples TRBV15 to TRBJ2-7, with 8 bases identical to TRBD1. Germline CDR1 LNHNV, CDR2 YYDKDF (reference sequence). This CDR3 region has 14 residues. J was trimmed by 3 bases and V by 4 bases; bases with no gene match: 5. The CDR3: CATSTDRVDYEQYF. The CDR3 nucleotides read TGTGCCACCAGCACGGACAGGGTTGACTACGAGCAGTACTTC.

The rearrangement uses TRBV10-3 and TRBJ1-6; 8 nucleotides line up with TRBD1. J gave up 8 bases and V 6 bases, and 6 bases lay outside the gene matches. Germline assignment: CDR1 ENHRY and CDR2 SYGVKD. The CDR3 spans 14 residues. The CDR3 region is CAISRQGLDSPLHF. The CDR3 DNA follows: TGTGCCATCAGCAGACAGGGGCTGGATTCACCCCTCCACTTT.

CDR3: CASRLLSGLGNGYTF. Here the CDR3 DNA reads TGTGCCAGCAGACTTTTATCGGGACTCGGTAATGGCTACACCTTC. The chain joins TRBV27 to TRBJ1-2, with D tentatively TRBD1 (5 bases). In germline, CDR1 is MNHEY, CDR2 SMNVEV (reference sequence). The CDR3 contains 15 residues. The V gene lost 6 bases and the J gene lost 6 bases, with 20 bases spanning the gap.